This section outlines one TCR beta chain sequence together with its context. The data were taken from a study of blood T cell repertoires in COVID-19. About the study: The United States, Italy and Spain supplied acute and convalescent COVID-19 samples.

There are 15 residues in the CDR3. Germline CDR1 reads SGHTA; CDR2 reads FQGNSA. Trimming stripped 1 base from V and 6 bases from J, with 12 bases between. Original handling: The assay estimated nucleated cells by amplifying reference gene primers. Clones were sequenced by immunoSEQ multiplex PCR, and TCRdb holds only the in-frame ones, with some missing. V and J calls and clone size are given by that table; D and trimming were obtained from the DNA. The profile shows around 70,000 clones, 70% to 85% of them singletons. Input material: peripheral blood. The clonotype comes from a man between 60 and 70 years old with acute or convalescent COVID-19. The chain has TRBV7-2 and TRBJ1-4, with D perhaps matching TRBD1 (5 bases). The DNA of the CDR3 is TGTGCCAGCAGCTTAGATGGCAGGGTGTATGAAAAACTGTTTTTT. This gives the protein CASSLDGRVYEKLFF.